The present T cell receptor beta chain was sequenced within a study of blood T cell repertoires in COVID-19 (dated by TCRdb to the early 2020s). Background on the whole study: The collaborator samples originated in the United States, Italy and Spain and spanned the acute and convalescent phases of COVID-19. The repertoires were made available in a free public database intended to serve as a resource for research on the immune response to SARS-CoV-2. Sample metadata almost always included a de-identified subject ID, COVID-19 status, age in years and sex. The dataset comprised deeply sampled blood TCRbeta repertoires from subjects exposed to, actively infected with, or recovered from COVID-19. Where available, HLA class I and class II types were obtained from metadata supplied by the sample provider rather than from assay-based typing. Samples were obtained from the ongoing ImmuneRACE study (first 160 participants) and from 1,254 subjects provided by 6 global collaborators. The material from the prospective study consisted of cDNA or gDNA derived from T cells, B-cell-depleted T cells, or PBMCs. Overall study outcomes, separate from this receptor: The quantity of clinical and demographic metadata differed by source and by participant and was supplied without curation.

TCRbeta CDR3 regions were amplified from genomic DNA using the immunoSEQ Assay, a bias-controlled multiplex PCR. Per the original workflow: Within the assay, amplification of reference gene primers was used to estimate how many nucleated cells each sample contained. To quantify the absolute abundance of each unique TCRbeta CDR3 rearrangement, sequence reads were collapsed and filtered. Productive Simpson clonality was computed per sample as the square root of Simpson's diversity index over productive rearrangements. The immuneACCESS repertoire file appears here via TCRdb, limited to in-frame rearrangements. These files lack a portion of the clones; in checked studies, under half of the deficit traces to unresolved V genes, and the cause of the others is not known. That table supplies the V and J calls and clone size; D and trimming were determined from the DNA. The sample includes 250,000 or so clones, with around 88% observed a single time. Together, the top ten hold roughly 10% of the sample.

The CDR3 runs 16 residues from the cysteine to the phenylalanine. Solely the CDR3 DNA is kept, with 48 bases framed from the first base. The germline V gene (reference sequence) provides CDR1 SEHNR and CDR2 FQNEAQ. V and J lose 5 bases and 2 bases, and a span of 19 bases separates them. Participants in the prospective study were enrolled through a virtual design, were aged 18 to 89 years, and lived in 24 United States geographic areas. To assign participants to cohorts, the prospective study relied on clinical history that participants themselves reported in a screening survey and a study questionnaire. Recovered participants in ImmuneRACE Cohort 3 were defined by two consecutive negative NP/OP PCR tests, clearance by a healthcare professional, or resolution of symptoms. Mobile phlebotomists in the prospective study collected whole blood, serum and a nasopharyngeal or oropharyngeal swab from every participant. Prospective study participants could optionally give additional blood draws and questionnaires over an approximately 2-month period. Prospective study blood samples were shipped either frozen or at room temperature before DNA extraction.

In regard to this clone: No cognate antigen has been identified for it. Per-base qualities were not stored, and no clone one base away is much larger.

The clonotype comes from a middle-aged man who had recovered from COVID-19. Sequenced: PBMCs or T cells enriched from blood (not recorded which). The chain couples TRBV7-9 to TRBJ2-7; the D region possibly corresponds to TRBD1 (6 bases align). Read as DNA, the sequence is TGTGCCAGCAGCACGTTCACAGGGAGCCGGACCTACGAGCAGTACTTC. Translated, this gives CASSTFTGSRTYEQYF.